The rows below give T cell receptor beta chains drawn from one sample of a study of response to subunit inactivated influenza vaccine. TCRdb re-analysed the RT-PCR reads in MiXCR, keeping a single row per CDR3 protein. The table records roughly 780,000 distinct CDR3 sequences, around 20% of them present only once. This sample comprised PBMCs from blood, obtained less than 6 days after vaccination. The receptors shown here come from a man over 45 who received an inactivated influenza vaccine. Both conserved end residues are part of each CDR3. A D gene is named only where the DNA matches it firmly. Clone size, where shown, is once, few, many, or a class for clones that have expanded.

j_call	d_call	clone_size	v_call	cdr3_nt	cdr3_aa
TRBJ2-1	.	many	TRBV20-1	TGCAGTGCTAGTGGCCGGTACAATGAGCAGTTCTTC	CSASGRYNEQFF
TRBJ2-1	.	.	TRBV6-2/TRBV6-3	TGTGCCAGCAGTTACTCGAGTCTAGAATGGAATGAGCAGTTCTTC	CASSYSSLEWNEQFF
TRBJ2-1	TRBD2	few	TRBV28	TGTGCCAGCAGTTCCAGCCACGGGACTACCTATGTGGATGAGCAGTTCTTC	CASSSSHGTTYVDEQFF
TRBJ2-3	TRBD2	many	TRBV29-1	TGCAGCGTTATGACTAGCGGGACTCCAGATACGCAGTATTTT	CSVMTSGTPDTQYF
TRBJ2-1	TRBD2	.	TRBV7-2	TGTGCCAGCAGCTTAGAACTGACTAGCGGCTACAATGAGCAGTTCTTC	CASSLELTSGYNEQFF
TRBJ1-2	.	few	TRBV7-6	TGTGCCAGCAGCCCACGGGCAGGGGCTAACTATGGCTACACCTTC	CASSPRAGANYGYTF
TRBJ1-6	.	few	TRBV19	TGTGCCAGTAGTATAATCGGGAGCTCCTATAATTCACCCCTCCACTTT	CASSIIGSSYNSPLHF
TRBJ1-1	.	.	TRBV18	TGTGCCAGCTCACGTCAGATGGAGGTACCAATGAACACTGAAGCTTTCTTT	CASSRQMEVPMNTEAFF
TRBJ1-3	.	few	TRBV20-1	TGCAGTGCTAGGGACGGATTCTCTGGAAACACCATATATTTT	CSARDGFSGNTIYF
TRBJ2-7	TRBD1	.	TRBV3-1	TGTGCCAGCAGCCAAGGGACAGGGGACTTCTCCGAGCAGTACTTC	CASSQGTGDFSEQYF
TRBJ2-3	.	.	TRBV6-5	TGTGCCAGCAGTTCCCTACAGTCACGGACAGGCACAGATACGCAGTATTTT	CASSSLQSRTGTDTQYF
TRBJ1-5	.	few	TRBV29-1	TGCAGCGTCGGGCTGGGGGGGCCGGGCGATCAGCCCCAGCATTTT	CSVGLGGPGDQPQHF
TRBJ2-5	.	few	TRBV5-1	TGCGCCAGCAGCTTGACCGGGACCCAAAATCGGCAGGGGACCCAGTACTTC	CASSLTGTQNRQGTQYF
TRBJ2-5	.	.	TRBV5-6	TGTGCCAGCAGCTTAACGGGAGTCGTGGAGACCCAGTACTTC	CASSLTGVVETQYF
TRBJ1-1	.	.	TRBV18	TGTGCCAGCTCACCTACTCCCTGGGGCACTGAAGCTTTCTTT	CASSPTPWGTEAFF
TRBJ1-1	.	few	TRBV15	TGTGCCACCAGCAGAGATCGGGGAGGGCAATCCGCTGAAGCTTTCTTT	CATSRDRGGQSAEAFF
TRBJ2-5	.	.	TRBV27	TGTGCCACCTCGACGTCTAGATCGGAGACCCAGTACTTC	CATSTSRSETQYF
TRBJ2-1	TRBD1	.	TRBV6-1	TGTGCCACCGTAAAATATCGGACAGGCCCCTACAATGAGCAGTTCTTC	CATVKYRTGPYNEQFF
TRBJ2-1	.	.	TRBV11-2	TGTGCCAGCAGCCTAAGTCCGCCGGGATCAACGACCTACAATGAGCAGTTCTTC	CASSLSPPGSTTYNEQFF
TRBJ2-2	.	.	TRBV12-3/TRBV12-4	TGTGCCAGCAGTCGTTACAGGGAAACGAACACCGGGGAGCTGTTTTTT	CASSRYRETNTGELFF
TRBJ2-7	.	.	TRBV2	TGTGCCAGCAGGGCCAGGGGGAGGAGGGCACCCTACGAGCAGTACTTC	CASRARGRRAPYEQYF
TRBJ2-7	.	few	TRBV3-1	TGTGCCAGCAGCCACCAGTCGGGGATTTGGTACGAGCAGTACTTC	CASSHQSGIWYEQYF
TRBJ2-5	.	many	TRBV20-1	TGCAGTGCTAGATTGGGCTCGCTGAGTCAAGAGACCCAGTACTTC	CSARLGSLSQETQYF
TRBJ2-7	TRBD1	few	TRBV12-3/TRBV12-4	TGTGCCAGCAGTCAACGGACAGGGGGCGAGCAGTACTTC	CASSQRTGGEQYF
TRBJ2-2	.	many	TRBV5-1	TGTGCCAGCAGTTTGGGGCAGGTGAACACCGGGGAGCTGTTTTTT	CASSLGQVNTGELFF
TRBJ2-1	.	.	TRBV7-6	TGTGCCAGCAGCTTCACTAGTCCCCCTGATGAGCAGTTCTTC	CASSFTSPPDEQFF
TRBJ2-5	.	.	TRBV29-1	TGCAGCGTAAACCCCGGGGGTGGGGAGACCCAGTACTTC	CSVNPGGGETQYF
TRBJ1-1	.	.	TRBV6-5	TGTGCCAGCAGTTACTCGCAGGGGTGGACTGAAGCTTTCTTT	CASSYSQGWTEAFF
TRBJ1-5	.	many	TRBV20-1	TGCAGTGCTAGAGGAAGCAGGAGCAATCAGCCCCAGCATTTT	CSARGSRSNQPQHF
TRBJ2-5	TRBD1	.	TRBV6-1	TGTGCCAGCCATGGACAGGGACGGTTGACCCAGTACTTC	CASHGQGRLTQYF
TRBJ2-3	TRBD2	few	TRBV20-1	TGCAGTGCCGGAATCGCTACTAGCGGCCGCACAGATACGCAGTATTTT	CSAGIATSGRTDTQYF
TRBJ2-5	.	.	TRBV12-3/TRBV12-4	TGTGCCAGCACCGGGGGAGGCCGGGAGACCCAGTACTTC	CASTGGGRETQYF
TRBJ2-3	.	.	TRBV5-6	TGTGCCAGCAGCCTAAGAGGGGGTACGCAGTATTTT	CASSLRGGTQYF
TRBJ2-5	.	few	TRBV10-2	TGCGCCAGCAGTGCTAGACTAGAAGAGACCCAGTACTTC	CASSARLEETQYF
TRBJ2-5	.	.	TRBV28	TGTGCCAGCAGTCCCCCCACAGGGCTCGGAGAGACCCAGTACTTC	CASSPPTGLGETQYF